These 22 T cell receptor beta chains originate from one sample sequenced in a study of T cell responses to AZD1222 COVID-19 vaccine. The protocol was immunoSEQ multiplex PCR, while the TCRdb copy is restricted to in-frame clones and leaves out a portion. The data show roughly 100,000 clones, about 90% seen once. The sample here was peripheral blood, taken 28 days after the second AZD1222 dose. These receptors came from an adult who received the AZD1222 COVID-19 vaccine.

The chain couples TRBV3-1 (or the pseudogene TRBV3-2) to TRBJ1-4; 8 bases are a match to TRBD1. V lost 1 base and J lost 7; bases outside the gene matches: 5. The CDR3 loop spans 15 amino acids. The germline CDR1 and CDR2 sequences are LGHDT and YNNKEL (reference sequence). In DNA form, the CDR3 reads TGTGCCAGCAGCCAAGGACAGGGGATTGGTGAAAAACTGTTTTTT. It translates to CASSQGQGIGEKLFF.

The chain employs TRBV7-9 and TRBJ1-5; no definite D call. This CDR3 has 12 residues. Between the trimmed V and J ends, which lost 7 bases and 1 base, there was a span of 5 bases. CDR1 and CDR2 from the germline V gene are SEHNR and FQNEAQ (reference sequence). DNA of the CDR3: TGTGCCAGCACCGAAAGCAATCAGCCCCAGCATTTT. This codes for CASTESNQPQHF.

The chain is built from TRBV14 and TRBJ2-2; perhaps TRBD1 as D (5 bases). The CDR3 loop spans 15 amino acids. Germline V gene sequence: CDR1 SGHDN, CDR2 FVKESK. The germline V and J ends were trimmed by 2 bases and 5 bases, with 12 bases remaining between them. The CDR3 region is CASSQLVGVTGELFF. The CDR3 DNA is TGTGCCAGCAGCCAATTAGTAGGGGTGACCGGGGAGCTGTTTTTT.

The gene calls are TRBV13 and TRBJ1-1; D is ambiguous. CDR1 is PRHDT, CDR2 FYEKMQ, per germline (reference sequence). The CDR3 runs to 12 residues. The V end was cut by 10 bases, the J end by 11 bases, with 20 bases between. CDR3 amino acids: CATAERRGLAFF. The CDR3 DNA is TGTGCCACCGCAGAGAGACGCGGGTTGGCTTTCTTT.

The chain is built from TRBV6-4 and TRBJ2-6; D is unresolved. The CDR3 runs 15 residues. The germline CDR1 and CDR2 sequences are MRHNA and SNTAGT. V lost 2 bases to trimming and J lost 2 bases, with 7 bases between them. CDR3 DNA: TGTGCCAGCAGTGACAGGGCCACTGGGGCCAACGTCCTGACTTTC. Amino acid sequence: CASSDRATGANVLTF.

This CDR3 reads CASSQPGRTYEQYF. The CDR3 region has the DNA TGCGCCAGCAGCCAACCCGGTCGAACCTACGAGCAGTACTTC. This chain uses TRBV4-3 with TRBJ2-7; D is uncertain. The CDR3 is made up of 14 amino acids. The V end was cut by 2 bases, the J end by 2 bases, with 10 bases between. Germline CDR1 LGHNA, CDR2 YSLEER.

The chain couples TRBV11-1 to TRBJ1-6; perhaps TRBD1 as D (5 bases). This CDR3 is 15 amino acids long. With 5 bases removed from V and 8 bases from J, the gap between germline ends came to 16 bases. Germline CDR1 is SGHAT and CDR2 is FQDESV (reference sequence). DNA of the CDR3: TGTGCCAGCAGCCCAGGCCCCGACAGATATTCACCCCTCCACTTT. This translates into CASSPGPDRYSPLHF.

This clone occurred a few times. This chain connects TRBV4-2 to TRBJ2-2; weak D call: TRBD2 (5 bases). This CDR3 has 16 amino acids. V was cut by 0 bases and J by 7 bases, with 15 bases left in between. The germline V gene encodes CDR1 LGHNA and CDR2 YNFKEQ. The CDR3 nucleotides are TGTGCCAGCAGCCAAGATGCGGACTTAGCCCGCGGGGAGCTGTTTTTT. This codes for CASSQDADLARGELFF.

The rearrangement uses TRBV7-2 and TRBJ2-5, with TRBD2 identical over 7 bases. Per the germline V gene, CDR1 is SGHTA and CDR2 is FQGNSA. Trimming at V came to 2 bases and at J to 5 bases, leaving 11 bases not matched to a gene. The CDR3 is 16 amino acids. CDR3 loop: CASSLSGASGVETQYF. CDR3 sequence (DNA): TGTGCCAGCAGCTTATCCGGCGCCAGCGGGGTTGAGACCCAGTACTTC.

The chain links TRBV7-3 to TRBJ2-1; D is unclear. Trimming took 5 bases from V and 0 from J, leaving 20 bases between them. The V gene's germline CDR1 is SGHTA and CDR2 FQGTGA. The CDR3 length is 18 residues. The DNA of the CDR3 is TGTGCCAGCAGCCCTTCCGGCTCTCCAGAGAACTCCTACAATGAGCAGTTCTTC. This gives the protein CASSPSGSPENSYNEQFF.

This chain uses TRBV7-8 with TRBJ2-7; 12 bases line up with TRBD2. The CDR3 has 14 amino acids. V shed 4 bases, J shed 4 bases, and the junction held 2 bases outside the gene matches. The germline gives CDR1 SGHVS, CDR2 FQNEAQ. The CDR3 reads CASSSSGGAYEQYF. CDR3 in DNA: TGTGCCAGCAGCTCTAGCGGGGGGGCGTACGAGCAGTACTTC.

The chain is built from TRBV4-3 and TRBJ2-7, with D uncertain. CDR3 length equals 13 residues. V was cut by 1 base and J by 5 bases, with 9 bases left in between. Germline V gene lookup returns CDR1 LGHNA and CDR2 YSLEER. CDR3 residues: CASSQGGMHEQYF. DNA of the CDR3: TGCGCCAGCAGCCAAGGGGGTATGCACGAGCAGTACTTC.

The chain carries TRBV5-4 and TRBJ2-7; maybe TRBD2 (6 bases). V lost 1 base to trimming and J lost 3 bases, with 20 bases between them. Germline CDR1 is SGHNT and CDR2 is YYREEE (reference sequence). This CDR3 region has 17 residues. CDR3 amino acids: CASSLKPRGGKDYEQYF. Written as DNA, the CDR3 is TGTGCCAGCAGCTTGAAACCCCGCGGAGGGAAAGACTACGAGCAGTACTTC.

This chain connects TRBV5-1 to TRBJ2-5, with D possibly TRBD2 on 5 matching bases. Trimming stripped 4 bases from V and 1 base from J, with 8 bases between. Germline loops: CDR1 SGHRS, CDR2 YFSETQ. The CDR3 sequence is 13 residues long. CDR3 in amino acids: CASSTGIQETQYF. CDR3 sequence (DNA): TGCGCCAGCAGCACCGGGATCCAAGAGACCCAGTACTTC.

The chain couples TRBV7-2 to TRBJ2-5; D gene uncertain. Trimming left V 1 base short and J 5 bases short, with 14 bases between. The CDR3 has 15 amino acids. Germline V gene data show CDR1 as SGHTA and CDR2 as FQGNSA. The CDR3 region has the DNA TGTGCCAGCAGCTTAGTCCTCCTAAATGGGGAGACCCAGTACTTC. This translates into CASSLVLLNGETQYF.

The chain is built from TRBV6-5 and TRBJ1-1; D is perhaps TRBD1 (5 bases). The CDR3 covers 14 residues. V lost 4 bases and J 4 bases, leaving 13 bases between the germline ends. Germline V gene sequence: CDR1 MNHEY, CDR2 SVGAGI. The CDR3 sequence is CASSSARASTEAFF. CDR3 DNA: TGTGCCAGCAGTTCGGCCAGGGCGAGCACTGAAGCTTTCTTT.

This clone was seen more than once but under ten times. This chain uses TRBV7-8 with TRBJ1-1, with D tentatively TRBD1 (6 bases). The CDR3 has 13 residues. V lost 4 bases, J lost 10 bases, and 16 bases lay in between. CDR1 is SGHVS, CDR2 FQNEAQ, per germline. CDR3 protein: CASSSTLQGVAFF. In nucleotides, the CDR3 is TGTGCCAGCAGCTCCACCCTACAGGGAGTAGCTTTCTTT.

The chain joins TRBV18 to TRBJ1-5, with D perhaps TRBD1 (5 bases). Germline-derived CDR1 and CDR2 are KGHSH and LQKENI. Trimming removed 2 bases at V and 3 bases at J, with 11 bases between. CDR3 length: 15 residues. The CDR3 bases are TGTGCCAGCTCACCAAGGCGGGGGAACAATCAGCCCCAGCATTTT. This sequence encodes CASSPRRGNNQPQHF.

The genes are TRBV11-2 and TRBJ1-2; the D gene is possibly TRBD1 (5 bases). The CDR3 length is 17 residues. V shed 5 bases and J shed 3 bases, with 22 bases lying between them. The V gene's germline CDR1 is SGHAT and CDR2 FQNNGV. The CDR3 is CASSEPPGLILDYGYTF. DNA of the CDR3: TGTGCCAGCAGCGAACCACCGGGACTGATTCTCGACTATGGCTACACCTTC. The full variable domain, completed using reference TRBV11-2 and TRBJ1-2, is EAGVAQSPRYKIIEKRQSVAFWCNPISGHATLYWYQQILGQGPKLLIQFQNNGVVDDSQLPKDRFSAERLKGVDSTLKIQPAKLEDSAVYLCASSEPPGLILDYGYTFGSGTRLTVV.

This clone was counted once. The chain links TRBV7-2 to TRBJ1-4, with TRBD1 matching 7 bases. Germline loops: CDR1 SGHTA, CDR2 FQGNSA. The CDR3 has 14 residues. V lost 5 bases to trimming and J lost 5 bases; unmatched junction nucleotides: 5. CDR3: CASSRTGENEKLFF. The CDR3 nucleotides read TGTGCCAGCAGCCGGACAGGAGAAAATGAAAAACTGTTTTTT.

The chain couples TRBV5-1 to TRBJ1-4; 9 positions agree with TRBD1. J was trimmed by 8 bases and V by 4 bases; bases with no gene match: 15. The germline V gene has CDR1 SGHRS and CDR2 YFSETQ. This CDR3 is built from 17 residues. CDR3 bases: TGCGCCAGCAGCCCCGGGACAGGGTCGTCCACTTGGGAAAAACTGTTTTTT. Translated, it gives CASSPGTGSSTWEKLFF.

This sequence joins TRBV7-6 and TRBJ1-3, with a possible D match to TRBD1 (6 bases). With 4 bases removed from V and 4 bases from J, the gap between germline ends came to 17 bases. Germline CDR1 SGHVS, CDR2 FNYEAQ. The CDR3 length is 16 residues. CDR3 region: CASSSLGGRWGNTIYF. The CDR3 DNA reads TGTGCCAGCAGCTCCCTCGGGGGGCGGTGGGGAAACACCATATATTTT.